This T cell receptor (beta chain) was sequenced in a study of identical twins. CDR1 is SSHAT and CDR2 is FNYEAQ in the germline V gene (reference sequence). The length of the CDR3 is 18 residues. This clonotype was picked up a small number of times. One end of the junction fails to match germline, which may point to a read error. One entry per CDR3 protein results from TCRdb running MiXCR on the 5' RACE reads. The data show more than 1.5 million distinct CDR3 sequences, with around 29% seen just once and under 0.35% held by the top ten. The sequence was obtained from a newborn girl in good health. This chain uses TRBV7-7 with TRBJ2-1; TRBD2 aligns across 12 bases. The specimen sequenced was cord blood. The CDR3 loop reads CASSLAPSGRATYNEQFF. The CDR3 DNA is TGTGCTAGCAGCTTAGCGCCTAGCGGGAGGGCTACCTACAATGAGCAGTTCTTC.